Detailed here is one TCR beta chain. The data were taken from a study of blood T cell repertoires in COVID-19. Study-wide context: COVID-19 samples from acute and convalescent phases originated in the United States, Italy and Spain.

In the original analysis: Amplifying reference gene primers gave estimates of nucleated cell counts. TCRdb's table, derived via immunoSEQ multiplex PCR, lists solely in-frame clones and lacks some. V and J calls and clone size are as listed in that table; D and trimming were resolved from the DNA. The sample records about 200,000 clones, roughly 81% being singletons. Germline lookup yields CDR1 SNHLY and CDR2 FYNNEI. The CDR3 length is 16 residues. V lost 9 bases and J 2 bases, leaving 22 bases between the germline ends. Sequencing used peripheral blood. The sequence came from a woman older than 75 with acute or convalescent COVID-19. The V gene is TRBV2, the J gene TRBJ1-2, with a tentative D call TRBD1 (5 bases). CDR3 coding DNA: TGTGCCAGAGACCTGTCTATAGGGGCGCGAAACTATGGCTACACCTTC. It yields the protein CARDLSIGARNYGYTF.